This TCR beta chain was obtained from a study of blood T cell repertoires in COVID-19. In the study overall: Collection of acute and convalescent COVID-19 samples took place in the United States, Italy and Spain. PBMCs, B-cell-depleted T cells, or T cells were the source of the cDNA or gDNA that made up the material.

This table comes from immunoSEQ multiplex PCR, and its TCRdb copy is limited to in-frame clones, with some not included. Here the sample spans approximately 350,000 clones, about 88% being singletons. CDR1 and CDR2 from the germline V gene are SGDLS and YYNGEE. The CDR3 covers 16 residues. V lost 0 bases and J 4 bases, leaving 15 bases between the germline ends. The chain employs TRBV9 and TRBJ2-3, with D possibly matching TRBD1 (5 bases). Sample: peripheral blood. The receptor comes from a woman aged 60-75 years with COVID-19, enrolled during active disease. CDR3: CASSVEGSLGADTQYF. CDR3 nucleotides: TGTGCCAGCAGCGTAGAGGGCAGCCTAGGGGCAGATACGCAGTATTTT.